Listed here are 28 T cell receptor beta chains from one sample, sequenced in a study of T cells expressing NK-cell markers. For each CDR3 protein, TCRdb gives one entry from its re-call of the 5' RACE reads, without DNA. Here the sample table reports about 540,000 distinct CDR3 sequences. The sequencing input was blood T cells: a sorted CD56 or NKG2C T cell subset, CD4+ or CD8+ T cells, or bulk PBMC T cells (not recorded which). These TCRs come from a young man in good health.

The J gene is TRBJ1-6, the V gene TRBV5-1; TCRdb reports TRBD1, a call that lacks DNA to check it against. This CDR3 region has 12 residues. The germline CDR1 and CDR2 sequences are SGHRS and YFSETQ. CDR3 sequence: CASRLSDSPLHF.

This chain joins TRBV5-1 and TRBJ2-7; no DNA is available, so the TRBD1 call from TCRdb remains unchecked. Germline CDR1 SGHRS, CDR2 YFSETQ. The CDR3 spans 13 residues. The CDR3 spells CASSRTVQYEQYF.

The rearrangement uses TRBV12-3 or TRBV12-4 and TRBJ2-1; checking the TCRdb D call of TRBD1 is not possible without DNA. The CDR3 is 14 amino acids. The CDR3: CASDRDRGRLSQFF.

The CDR3 spells CAIRSLAGTSGSLEQFF. This chain connects TRBV10-3 to TRBJ2-1; TCRdb designates TRBD2, a call that cannot be tested without DNA. CDR1 and CDR2 (germline): ENHRY, SYGVKD. This CDR3 contains 17 residues.

This chain links TRBV7-9 with TRBJ1-5; TCRdb's D call, TRBD1, is unchecked because there is no DNA. The CDR3 length is 15 residues. Germline CDR1 SEHNR, CDR2 FQNEAQ (reference sequence). The CDR3 sequence is CASSAQGSSNQPQHF.

The chain links TRBV7-2 to TRBJ2-3; TCRdb outputs TRBD2, but without DNA this stays unchecked. Germline CDR1 is SGHTA and CDR2 is FQGNSA. There are 14 residues in the CDR3. CDR3 loop: CASSRGDAGDTQYF. Full variable domain (rest looked up from reference TRBV7-2 and TRBJ2-3): GAGVSQSPSNKVTEKGKDVELRCDPISGHTALYWYRQSLGQGLEFLIYFQGNSAPDKSGLPSDRFSAERTGGSVSTLTIQRTQQEDSAVYLCASSRGDAGDTQYFGPGTRLTVL.

The chain uses TRBV20-1 and TRBJ2-2; TCRdb calls TRBD2, which cannot be checked without DNA. The V gene's germline CDR1 is DFQATT and CDR2 SNEGSKA (reference sequence). This CDR3 comprises 17 residues. CDR3 residues: CSAPAIGRATNTGELFF.

The chain uses TRBV4-1 and TRBJ1-2; TCRdb's assignment of TRBD1 cannot be checked, as there is no DNA. Germline assignment: CDR1 MGHRA and CDR2 YSYEKL. The CDR3 has 13 amino acids. CDR3 in amino acids: CASSQKTGTDGTF.

V and J are TRBV4-3 and TRBJ2-2; TCRdb proposes TRBD1, but this gene call is untestable without DNA. The CDR3 length is 16 residues. The germline V gene has CDR1 LGHNA and CDR2 YSLEER. CDR3 protein: CASSQDPGGITGELFF.

This chain connects TRBV24-1 to TRBJ2-1; TCRdb's D gene call, TRBD1, goes unchecked for lack of DNA. The CDR3 totals 16 residues. Germline loops: CDR1 KGHDR, CDR2 SFDVKD. The CDR3 reads CATSAASPSSYNEQFF.

This rearrangement joins TRBV5-1 to TRBJ1-6. The CDR3 runs 15 residues. Germline V CDR1 and CDR2: SGHRS, YFSETQ. The CDR3 spells CASSLGGRDNSPLHF.

V gene TRBV11-1 combines with J gene TRBJ1-3; the TCRdb call, TRBD1, lacks DNA for checking. The CDR3 has 18 amino acids. Per the germline V gene, CDR1 is SGHAT and CDR2 is FQDESV (reference sequence). CDR3: CASSSRDTFKGSGNTIYF.

The rearrangement links TRBV3-1 to TRBJ2-1; the D call of TRBD2 rests on TCRdb alone, since no DNA is present to check it. Germline CDR1 LGHDT, CDR2 YNNKEL (reference sequence). There are 15 residues in the CDR3. CDR3 loop: CASSLRDGDFNEQFF.

This chain connects TRBV27 to TRBJ2-7; with no DNA, the TCRdb D assignment of TRBD1 cannot be verified. Germline V gene data show CDR1 as MNHEY and CDR2 as SMNVEV (reference sequence). This CDR3 contains 12 residues. CDR3 amino acids: CASRRQDHEQYF.

The rearrangement uses TRBV21-1 and TRBJ2-1; TCRdb's D call of TRBD2 is untestable without DNA. TRBV21-1 is a recognized pseudogene. The CDR3 runs 19 residues. CDR3 protein: CASSRWGLAGRGPYNEQFF.

The V and J genes are TRBV4-1 and TRBJ2-1; as DNA is missing, the TRBD2 call by TCRdb cannot be tested. Germline lookup yields CDR1 MGHRA and CDR2 YSYEKL. This CDR3 has 16 residues. Here the CDR3 reads CASSHLRTSYYNEQFF.

This CDR3 reads CASSLPGQGRQFF. J is TRBJ2-1 and V is TRBV4-1; TCRdb outputs TRBD1, but without DNA this stays unchecked. CDR1 MGHRA and CDR2 YSYEKL come from the germline V gene. The CDR3 extends over 13 amino acids.

V and J are TRBV6-2 or TRBV6-3 and TRBJ1-5. CDR1 and CDR2 (germline): MNHEY, SVGEGT. The CDR3 has 15 residues. The CDR3 reads CASTKEGMSNQPQHF.

This rearrangement joins TRBV10-2 to TRBJ2-5; TCRdb lists TRBD2, though no DNA is available to test this call. This CDR3 is built from 14 residues. Germline V gives CDR1 WSHSY, CDR2 SAAADI. The CDR3 loop reads CASRTRGSLETQYF.

This chain connects TRBV7-6 to TRBJ2-1; absent DNA, TCRdb's TRBD2 call cannot be checked. The germline V gene encodes CDR1 SGHVS and CDR2 FNYEAQ. The CDR3 totals 16 residues. Here the CDR3 reads CASSLGTSGYYNEQFF.

The chain has TRBV5-5 and TRBJ2-6; TCRdb lists TRBD1, though no DNA is available to test this call. Germline-derived CDR1 and CDR2 are SGHKS and YYEKEE (reference sequence). The CDR3 is 16 amino acids. Here the CDR3 reads CASSFWGQVGANVLTF.

V is TRBV5-1 and J is TRBJ2-3; as DNA is missing, the TRBD1 call by TCRdb cannot be tested. The CDR3 runs 15 residues. Germline CDR1 SGHRS, CDR2 YFSETQ. This chain's CDR3 is CASRSRSRYTDTQYF. The full variable domain, its missing parts supplied by reference TRBV5-1 and TRBJ2-3, is KAGVTQTPRYLIKTRGQQVTLSCSPISGHRSVSWYQQTPGQGLQFLFEYFSETQRNKGNFPGRFSGRQFSNSRSEMNVSTLELGDSALYLCASRSRSRYTDTQYFGPGTRLTVL.

The chain uses TRBV29-1 and TRBJ2-5. The CDR3 runs 12 residues. Germline V gene lookup returns CDR1 SQVTM and CDR2 ANQGSEA. CDR3 in amino acids: CSYITSWETQYF.

This chain links TRBV7-9 with TRBJ2-1; TCRdb selects TRBD1, and the lack of DNA leaves this call unchecked. This CDR3 is 15 amino acids long. Germline-derived CDR1 and CDR2 are SEHNR and FQNEAQ (reference sequence). CDR3 in amino acids: CASSLGGQGDNEQFF.

This chain links TRBV13 with TRBJ2-1; TCRdb's assignment of TRBD2 cannot be checked, as there is no DNA. The CDR3 is 16 residues long. CDR1 PRHDT and CDR2 FYEKMQ come from the germline V gene (reference sequence). CDR3 sequence reads: CASSFRLAGLKNEQFF.

The chain is built from TRBV7-2 and TRBJ2-3. CDR3 length: 15 amino acids. Germline V gene sequence: CDR1 SGHTA, CDR2 FQGNSA. CDR3: CASSLALSSWDTQYF.

V is TRBV7-3 and J is TRBJ1-1; the TRBD1 assignment by TCRdb is unverifiable without DNA. The CDR3 covers 14 residues. Germline CDR1 reads SGHTA; CDR2 reads FQGTGA. The CDR3 sequence is CASSPHSDSPEAFF.

The chain links TRBV20-1 to TRBJ2-3; TCRdb lists TRBD1, though no DNA is available to test this call. Germline CDR1 and CDR2: DFQATT and SNEGSKA (reference sequence). The length of the CDR3 is 14 residues. The CDR3 sequence: CSARGTGGPDTQYF.